Shown below are 12 T cell receptor beta chains from a single sample sequenced in a study of blood T cells in healthy people across ages. The authors ran a second PCR of 7 to 11 cycles using a sample-barcoded 5' primer and a J-beta primer mix. TCRdb redid the calling of the 5' RACE reads with MiXCR, one entry per CDR3 protein. This sample yields about 1.6 million distinct CDR3 sequences, of which roughly a third are seen a single time; over 9% belongs to the top ten. The sample taken for sequencing was blood. Receptors originate from a woman aged 30 to 39 in good health.

This clonotype came up once. At one end, the junction sequence differs from germline, possibly due to a read error. V and J are TRBV5-5 and TRBJ2-7; D is undetermined. Per the germline V gene, CDR1 is SGHKS and CDR2 is YYEKEE (reference sequence). This CDR3 has 15 amino acids. For the CDR3, the DNA is TGTGCCGGCAGCCCGGAACTCCTAGTGGGTTACGAGCAGTACTTC. Translated: CAGSPELLVGYEQYF. The whole variable domain, filled in from reference TRBV5-5 and TRBJ2-7, reads DAGVTQSPTHLIKTRGQQVTLRCSPISGHKSVSWYQQVLGQGPQFIFQYYEKEERGRGNFPDRFSARQFPNYSSELNVNALLLGDSALYLCAGSPELLVGYEQYFGPGTRLTVT.

V is TRBV20-1 and J is TRBJ1-1; tentatively, D is TRBD1 (6 bases). The CDR3 contains 13 residues. Deletions cut 1 base from V and 4 bases from J, with 10 bases between. Germline CDR1 and CDR2: DFQATT and SNEGSKA (reference sequence). CDR3 coding DNA: TGCAGTGCTAGAGGGGGGGCCTGCACTGAAGCTTTCTTT. This gives the protein CSARGGACTEAFF.

This rearrangement joins TRBV30 to TRBJ2-5; 12 bases are shared with TRBD2. The tail of the sequence fits TRBJ2-7 better, so the J call may be wrong. The germline V gene has CDR1 GTSNPN and CDR2 SVGIG (reference sequence). This CDR3 contains 20 residues. The CDR3: CAWSGGIPGASGRAGYEQYF. The CDR3 bases are TGTGCCTGGAGTGGTGGGATCCCGGGCGCTAGCGGGAGGGCCGGATACGAGCAGTACTTC.

The chain links TRBV7-6 to TRBJ1-2; 9 nucleotides match TRBD1. Trimming cost V 0 bases and J 8 bases; bases outside gene matches: 4. Germline values: CDR1 SGHVS, CDR2 FNYEAQ. This CDR3 has 14 amino acids. The CDR3 here is CASSLATGGDGYTF. The CDR3 DNA sequence: TGTGCCAGCAGCTTAGCGACAGGGGGAGACGGCTACACCTTC.

The chain has TRBV9 and TRBJ2-1; TRBD1 matches at 8 bases. V lost 4 bases and J lost 2; bases outside the gene matches: 5. The CDR3 consists of 15 residues. Germline V gene data show CDR1 as SGDLS and CDR2 as YYNGEE. The CDR3 spells CASSKDRVTYNEQFF. CDR3 nucleotide sequence: TGTGCCAGCAGCAAGGACAGGGTCACCTACAATGAGCAGTTCTTC.

This clonotype was detected only a few times. The chain combines TRBV6-6 with TRBJ2-7; 10 bases are a match to TRBD1. The CDR3 is 14 amino acids. The ends lost 6 bases at V and 4 bases at J; junction bases unmatched: 6. The germline V gene encodes CDR1 MNHNY and CDR2 SVGAGI (reference sequence). In nucleotides, the CDR3 is TGTGCCAGCAGGGGTAGACAGGGGGCTTACGAGCAGTACTTC. Translating gives CASRGRQGAYEQYF.

This clonotype was counted many times. The chain joins TRBV6-2 or TRBV6-3 to TRBJ2-7; D is perhaps TRBD2 (6 bases). Germline V gene sequence: CDR1 MNHEY, CDR2 SVGEGT. This CDR3 is built from 14 residues. The V gene lost 0 bases and the J gene lost 5 bases, with 11 bases spanning the gap. CDR3 nucleotide sequence: TGTGCCAGCAGTTACTCGAATGCGGGACACGAGCAGTACTTC. Its translation: CASSYSNAGHEQYF.

The rearrangement joins TRBV7-3 to TRBJ2-7; D tentatively reads TRBD1 or TRBD2 (5 bases each). This CDR3 comprises 15 residues. Looked up from germline, CDR1 is SGHTA and CDR2 is FQGTGA. Deletions cut 5 bases from V and 6 bases from J, with 20 bases between. CDR3 region: CASSPTGGSGGEQYF. The CDR3 DNA follows: TGTGCCAGCAGCCCGACTGGGGGATCAGGAGGCGAGCAGTACTTC.

This clonotype occurred a few times. V gene TRBV7-6 combines with J gene TRBJ2-7; the D is unclear. The CDR3 loop spans 14 amino acids. The germline V gene encodes CDR1 SGHVS and CDR2 FNYEAQ. The V gene lost 5 bases and the J gene lost 6 bases, with 17 bases spanning the gap. The CDR3 coding sequence is TGTGCCAGCAGCCCCCTCTCATCGCCCACCGAGCAGTACTTC. This gives the protein CASSPLSSPTEQYF.

V usage is TRBV20-1 and J usage is TRBJ2-3; unclear D gene. Trimming removed 6 bases from V and 1 base from J, with 14 bases in between. The CDR3 totals 14 residues. Germline V CDR1 and CDR2: DFQATT, SNEGSKA (reference sequence). CDR3 loop: CSAPTGLGTDTQYF. The CDR3 region has the DNA TGCAGTGCCCCGACCGGTCTGGGCACAGATACGCAGTATTTT.

This rearrangement joins TRBV6-1 to TRBJ2-2; D is ambiguous. Trimming shortened V by 7 bases and J by 2 bases, and 11 bases separated the two germline ends. Per germline, CDR1 MNHNS and CDR2 SASEGT. The CDR3 runs to 14 residues. The CDR3 nucleotides are TGTGCCAGCATTTTCAGAGGAAACACCGGGGAGCTGTTTTTT. This gives the protein CASIFRGNTGELFF.

This clonotype was recorded at least ten times. The V and J genes are TRBV7-2 and TRBJ2-7, with a tentative D call TRBD2 (5 bases). The CDR3 contains 14 residues. Trimming took off 2 bases at V and 2 bases at J, with 10 bases between the two ends. Germline CDR1 reads SGHTA; CDR2 reads FQGNSA. The CDR3 DNA is TGTGCCAGCAGCTTAAATGCACTAGCCTACGAGCAGTACTTC. It codes for CASSLNALAYEQYF.